This section outlines one T cell receptor beta chain sequence together with its context. Its antigen is as yet unknown. 13 Jbeta primers and 60 Vbeta primers were used for the PCR. The repertoire was sequenced with immunoSEQ multiplex PCR; TCRdb's copy has only in-frame clones and lacks some. The table lists about 150,000 clones, roughly four fifths of them singletons. The data belong to a study of cytomegalovirus exposure and HLA in healthy donors. Study as a whole: Early released data had approximately 86 million unique TCRs, all coming from HLA-typed donors. Broader study findings: In an earlier analysis, about 87% or about 30%: the productive usage of most TCR beta V segments. As was reported, the classifier diagnosed cytomegalovirus status with high specificity and sensitivity.

The CDR3 contains 16 residues. The germline V gene encodes CDR1 MNHEY and CDR2 SMNVEV (reference sequence). After removal of 1 base from V and 2 bases from J, the junction contained 3 bases not matched to a gene. Likely unrecorded immune exposures existed in these nominally healthy donors. Sequencing used PBMCs. The chain recombines TRBV27 with TRBJ1-5; 9 bases line up with TRBD1. This TCR derives from a man between 40 and 49 years old in good health and CMV-seronegative. The CDR3 is CASSLWGQGGNQPQHF. In nucleotides, the CDR3 is TGTGCCAGCAGTTTATGGGGACAGGGTGGCAATCAGCCCCAGCATTTT.